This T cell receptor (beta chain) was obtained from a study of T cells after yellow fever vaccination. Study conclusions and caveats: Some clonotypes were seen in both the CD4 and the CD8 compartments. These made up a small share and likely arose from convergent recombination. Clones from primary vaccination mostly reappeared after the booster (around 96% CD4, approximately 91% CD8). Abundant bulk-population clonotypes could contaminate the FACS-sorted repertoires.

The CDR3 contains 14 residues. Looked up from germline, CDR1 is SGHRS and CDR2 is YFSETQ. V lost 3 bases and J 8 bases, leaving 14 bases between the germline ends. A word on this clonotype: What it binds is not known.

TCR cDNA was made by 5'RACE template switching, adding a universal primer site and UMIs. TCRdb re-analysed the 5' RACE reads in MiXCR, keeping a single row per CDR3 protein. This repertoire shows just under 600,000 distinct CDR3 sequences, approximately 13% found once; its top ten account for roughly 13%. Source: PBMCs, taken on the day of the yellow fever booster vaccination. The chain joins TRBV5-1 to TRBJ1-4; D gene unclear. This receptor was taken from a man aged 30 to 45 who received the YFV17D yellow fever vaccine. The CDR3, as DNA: TGCGCCAGCAGCTCCGGGTCGGACGGGGAAAAACTGTTTTTT. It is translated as CASSSGSDGEKLFF.